This TCR beta chain appears in the sequencing data of a study of blood T cell repertoires in COVID-19. Study in general: Donors in the United States, Italy and Spain gave samples during acute or convalescent COVID-19. T cells, B-cell-depleted T cells, or PBMCs provided the cDNA or gDNA that served as material.

The CDR3 is made up of 14 amino acids. V shed 0 bases and J shed 4 bases, with 10 bases lying between them. Looked up from germline, CDR1 is LGHDT and CDR2 is YNNKEL (reference sequence). Authors' methods: Estimated nucleated cell counts came from reference gene primer amplification. The data were produced by immunoSEQ multiplex PCR, yet TCRdb's version contains in-frame clones alone and is incomplete. V and J calls and clone size follow that table, whereas D and trimming were derived from the DNA. Of about 110,000 clones in the sample, about 80% were seen once. The source is a woman aged 80 or over with active or convalescent COVID-19. The sample comprised peripheral blood. The J gene is TRBJ2-7, the V gene TRBV3-1 (or the pseudogene TRBV3-2), with D perhaps matching TRBD1 (5 bases). CDR3 region: CASSQDRARYEQYF. The CDR3 DNA reads TGTGCCAGCAGCCAAGACAGGGCCCGATACGAGCAGTACTTC.